The next 24 T cell receptor beta chains were all read from a single sample in a study of T cell responses to AZD1222 COVID-19 vaccine. Some clones are missing from TCRdb's copy, which holds only in-frame ones; the method was immunoSEQ multiplex PCR. The sample shows around 170,000 clones, 90% of them seen only once. Source: peripheral blood, taken on day 0 of AZD1222 vaccination. These receptors originate from an adult in good health.

This rearrangement joins TRBV13 to TRBJ1-1; D unresolved. The germline V gene encodes CDR1 PRHDT and CDR2 FYEKMQ (reference sequence). CDR3 length: 12 amino acids. V gave up 4 bases and J gave up 8 bases, with 11 bases separating them. CDR3 protein: CASSSIPTEAFF. The CDR3 bases are TGTGCCAGCAGCTCAATACCGACGGAAGCTTTCTTT.

The genes are TRBV27 and TRBJ1-4; the D gene is possibly TRBD1 (6 bases). This CDR3 spans 16 amino acids. Germline CDR1 reads MNHEY; CDR2 reads SMNVEV (reference sequence). Trimming took 6 bases from V and 5 from J, leaving 19 bases between them. This CDR3 is CASRQETGLNNEKLFF. Here the CDR3 DNA reads TGTGCCAGCAGACAAGAGACAGGCCTGAACAATGAAAAACTGTTTTTT.

The rearrangement joins TRBV5-4 to TRBJ2-7; 11 nucleotides match TRBD1. V was pared by 4 bases and J by 7 bases, with 16 bases of the junction left unmatched. The CDR3 runs 17 residues. Germline values: CDR1 SGHNT, CDR2 YYREEE (reference sequence). The DNA for the CDR3 is TGTGCCAGCAGCCCTGGGAATTCGGACAGGGGGCTACGGGAGCAGTACTTC. Protein sequence: CASSPGNSDRGLREQYF.

The chain combines TRBV28 with TRBJ1-5; D is unresolved. V was trimmed by 3 bases and J by 0 bases, leaving 9 bases between them. CDR3 length equals 15 residues. CDR1 and CDR2 from the germline V gene are MDHEN and SYDVKM. Written as DNA, the CDR3 is TGTGCCAGCAGTTTGCCTACCCATAGCAATCAGCCCCAGCATTTT. Protein product: CASSLPTHSNQPQHF.

The chain has TRBV19 and TRBJ1-2; the D is unclear. Germline V gene data show CDR1 as LNHDA and CDR2 as SQIVND (reference sequence). CDR3 length: 16 amino acids. Trimming took off 6 bases at V and 4 bases at J, with 21 bases between the two ends. The CDR3 is CASSRMTGLGFYGYTF. The DNA of the CDR3 is TGTGCCAGTAGCCGTATGACCGGGCTTGGGTTCTATGGCTACACCTTC.

The rearrangement links TRBV6-5 to TRBJ1-1, with no clear D. CDR3 size: 12 residues. The V end was cut by 2 bases, the J end by 6 bases, with 7 bases between. Germline CDR1 and CDR2: MNHEY and SVGAGI. CDR3: CASSYPPSEAFF. CDR3 in DNA: TGTGCCAGCAGTTACCCTCCCTCTGAAGCTTTCTTT.

This clone was detected once. The chain is built from TRBV5-1 and TRBJ2-1; 8 bases are shared with TRBD1. V lost 0 bases and J lost 3; bases outside the gene matches: 8. The CDR3 has 17 amino acids. Germline-derived CDR1 and CDR2 are SGHRS and YFSETQ. The CDR3 loop is CASSLGPDRGRYNEQFF. In DNA form, the CDR3 reads TGCGCCAGCAGCTTGGGCCCTGACAGGGGCCGCTACAATGAGCAGTTCTTC.

The rearrangement joins TRBV27 to TRBJ2-7; D assignment may be TRBD1 or TRBD2 (5 bases each). V shed 7 bases and J shed 5 bases, with 18 bases lying between them. CDR1 is MNHEY, CDR2 SMNVEV, per germline (reference sequence). CDR3 length equals 14 residues. CDR3 coding DNA: TGTGCCAGCATATACCTCGAGGGGTTACACGAGCAGTACTTC. It yields the protein CASIYLEGLHEQYF.

This chain links TRBV6-1 with TRBJ1-1; 12 bases are a match to TRBD1. The J segment lost 3 bases and the V segment lost 0 bases, leaving 8 bases of the junction unmatched. CDR1 and CDR2 from the germline V gene are MNHNS and SASEGT. CDR3 length: 18 residues. In DNA form, the CDR3 reads TGTGCCAGCAGTGAAGCTCTAGGGGACAGGGGGCCTGACACTGAAGCTTTCTTT. This codes for CASSEALGDRGPDTEAFF.

In DNA form, the CDR3 reads TGTGCCAGCAGCCGGGACCTGGGGTACGGCTACACCTTC. Translating it yields CASSRDLGYGYTF. This chain uses TRBV7-8 with TRBJ1-2; D possibly corresponds to TRBD1 (5 bases). Germline lookup yields CDR1 SGHVS and CDR2 FQNEAQ. Trimming cost V 5 bases and J 8 bases, with 15 bases left between them. The CDR3 consists of 13 residues.

The genes are TRBV5-1 and TRBJ1-6; unclear D gene. Germline CDR1 reads SGHRS; CDR2 reads YFSETQ. Trimming removed 3 bases from V and 5 bases from J, with 18 bases in between. The CDR3 contains 17 residues. CDR3 DNA sequence: TGCGCCAGCAGCTCCCGTCAGATCCGAGGAGATAATTCACCCCTCCACTTT. Its protein is CASSSRQIRGDNSPLHF.

The DNA for the CDR3 is TGCAGCGTTGAAGTGGACGGCCCGTGGGCCAAAAACATTCAGTACTTC. The encoded protein is CSVEVDGPWAKNIQYF. The chain links TRBV29-1 to TRBJ2-4; D is ambiguous. Germline V lookup: CDR1 SQVTM, CDR2 ANQGSEA. The germline V and J ends were trimmed by 1 base and 1 base, with 14 bases remaining between them. This CDR3 is 16 amino acids long.

The rearrangement links TRBV7-9 to TRBJ2-7; possible D gene TRBD1, 6 bases. CDR1 is SEHNR, CDR2 FQNEAQ, per germline (reference sequence). CDR3 length: 16 residues. Trimming took 3 bases from V and 2 from J, leaving 17 bases between them. The CDR3 loop is CASSFDQGRRAYEQYF. CDR3 bases: TGTGCCAGCAGCTTTGATCAGGGGAGAAGGGCCTACGAGCAGTACTTC. The variable domain in full, with the rest retrieved from reference TRBV7-9 and TRBJ2-7, is DTGVSQNPRHKITKRGQNVTFRCDPISEHNRLYWYRQTLGQGPEFLTYFQNEAQLEKSRLLSDRFSAERPKGSFSTLEIQRTEQGDSAMYLCASSFDQGRRAYEQYFGPGTRLTVT.

V and J are TRBV7-3 and TRBJ2-7; tentative D call: TRBD1 (6 bases). V was clipped by 2 bases and J by 1 base, with 6 bases between them. Germline CDR1 and CDR2: SGHTA and FQGTGA. The CDR3 is 13 amino acids. The CDR3 sequence: CASSLDRSYEQYF. The CDR3 DNA reads TGTGCCAGCAGCTTAGACAGGTCCTACGAGCAGTACTTC.

The V call is TRBV5-1, the J call TRBJ2-5; TRBD2 aligns across 13 bases. Germline assignment: CDR1 SGHRS and CDR2 YFSETQ. CDR3 length equals 16 residues. Trimming at V came to 4 bases and at J to 5 bases, leaving 8 bases not matched to a gene. The CDR3 DNA is TGCGCCAGCAGCATTAGACTAGCGGGGGGTTGGGAGACCCAGTACTTC. Residues: CASSIRLAGGWETQYF.

This clone was seen once. The chain's CDR3 is CASSQESGYNSPLHF. In DNA form, the CDR3 reads TGCGCCAGCAGCCAAGAATCGGGTTATAATTCACCCCTCCACTTT. The V and J genes are TRBV4-1 and TRBJ1-6; the D is unclear. This CDR3 comprises 15 residues. The germline CDR1 and CDR2 sequences are MGHRA and YSYEKL. V dropped 0 bases and J dropped 4 bases, with 7 bases sitting between them.

This clone was counted once. This chain links TRBV28 with TRBJ1-1; 7 bases are shared with TRBD1. The ends lost 6 bases at V and 6 bases at J; junction bases unmatched: 10. CDR1 and CDR2 from the germline V gene are MDHEN and SYDVKM. This CDR3 has 14 amino acids. DNA of the CDR3: TGTGCCAGCAGGGAGAACACAGGGGCGGCTGAAGCTTTCTTT. Its translation is CASRENTGAAEAFF.

V and J are TRBV5-5 and TRBJ2-7; 7 bases map to TRBD1. The germline V gene has CDR1 SGHKS and CDR2 YYEKEE (reference sequence). V shed 4 bases, J shed 1 base, and the junction held 5 bases outside the gene matches. The CDR3 covers 14 residues. The CDR3 nucleotides are TGTGCCAGCAGCACACAGGGGTTTTCCTACGAGCAGTACTTC. This translates into CASSTQGFSYEQYF.

V usage is TRBV6-5 and J usage is TRBJ1-4; D ambiguous. This CDR3 is built from 14 residues. Looked up from germline, CDR1 is MNHEY and CDR2 is SVGAGI. The ends were cut back, 2 bases at V and 7 bases at J, with 11 bases in the middle. CDR3 sequence (DNA): TGTGCCAGCAGTTACAGAGGGCCTGGTGAAAAACTGTTTTTT. It translates to CASSYRGPGEKLFF.

V and J are TRBV6-5 and TRBJ2-3, with 11 bases that match TRBD2. CDR1 is MNHEY, CDR2 SVGAGI, per germline. The CDR3 has 15 residues. The V gene end was trimmed by 7 bases and the J gene end by 2 bases; junction bases not matched to a gene: 5. DNA of the CDR3: TGTGCCAGCACCGTAGCGGGGGGGAACACAGATACGCAGTATTTT. Protein sequence: CASTVAGGNTDTQYF.

The rearrangement joins TRBV28 to TRBJ2-7; D possibly corresponds to TRBD2 (5 bases). In germline, CDR1 is MDHEN, CDR2 SYDVKM. V gave up 2 bases and J gave up 4 bases, with 24 bases separating them. CDR3 length: 18 residues. This CDR3 reads CASSLPPGTRAVGYEQYF. For the CDR3, the DNA is TGTGCCAGCAGTTTACCCCCCGGAACTAGAGCGGTCGGATACGAGCAGTACTTC. Full variable domain (outside the CDR3, taken from reference TRBV28 and TRBJ2-7): DVKVTQSSRYLVKRTGEKVFLECVQDMDHENMFWYRQDPGLGLRLIYFSYDVKMKEKGDIPEGYSVSREKKERFSLILESASTNQTSMYLCASSLPPGTRAVGYEQYFGPGTRLTVT.

The genes are TRBV29-1 and TRBJ1-2; D gene ambiguous. Trimming cost V 1 base and J 8 bases, with 11 bases left between them. The CDR3 runs 12 residues. Per germline, CDR1 SQVTM and CDR2 ANQGSEA. This CDR3 reads CSVEVREAGYTF. Written as DNA, the CDR3 is TGCAGCGTTGAAGTGAGAGAGGCAGGCTACACCTTC.

The rearrangement links TRBV9 to TRBJ2-3; TRBD2 matches 12 bases. V was pared by 0 bases and J by 1 base, with 0 bases of the junction left unmatched. Germline CDR1 reads SGDLS; CDR2 reads YYNGEE. There are 16 residues in the CDR3. In nucleotides, the CDR3 is TGTGCCAGCAGCGTAGGGACTAGCGGGGGCACAGATACGCAGTATTTT. Amino acids: CASSVGTSGGTDTQYF.

The CDR3 region has the DNA TGTGCCAGCAGCGTATCGATAGATAATTCACCCCTCCACTTT. It encodes CASSVSIDNSPLHF. The chain is built from TRBV9 and TRBJ1-6; D unresolved. Trimming cost V 1 base and J 5 bases, with 7 bases left between them. Germline V gene sequence: CDR1 SGDLS, CDR2 YYNGEE. This CDR3 comprises 14 residues. Full variable domain (remainder filled in from reference TRBV9 and TRBJ1-6): DSGVTQTPKHLITATGQRVTLRCSPRSGDLSVYWYQQSLDQGLQFLIQYYNGEERAKGNILERFSAQQFPDLHSELNLSSLELGDSALYFCASSVSIDNSPLHFGNGTRLTVT.